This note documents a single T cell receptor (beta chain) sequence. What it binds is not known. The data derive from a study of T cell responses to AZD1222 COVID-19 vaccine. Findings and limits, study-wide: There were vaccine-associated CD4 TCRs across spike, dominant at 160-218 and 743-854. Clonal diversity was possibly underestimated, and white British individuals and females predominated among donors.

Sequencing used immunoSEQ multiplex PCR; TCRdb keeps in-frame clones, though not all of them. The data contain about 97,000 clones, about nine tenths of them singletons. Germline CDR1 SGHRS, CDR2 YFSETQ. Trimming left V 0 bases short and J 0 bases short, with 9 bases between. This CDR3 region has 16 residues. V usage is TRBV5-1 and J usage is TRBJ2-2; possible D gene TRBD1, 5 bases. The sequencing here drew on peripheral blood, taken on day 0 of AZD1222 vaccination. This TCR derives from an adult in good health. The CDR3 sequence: CASSLGAGSNTGELFF. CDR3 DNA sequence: TGCGCCAGCAGCTTGGGGGCAGGGTCGAACACCGGGGAGCTGTTTTTT.